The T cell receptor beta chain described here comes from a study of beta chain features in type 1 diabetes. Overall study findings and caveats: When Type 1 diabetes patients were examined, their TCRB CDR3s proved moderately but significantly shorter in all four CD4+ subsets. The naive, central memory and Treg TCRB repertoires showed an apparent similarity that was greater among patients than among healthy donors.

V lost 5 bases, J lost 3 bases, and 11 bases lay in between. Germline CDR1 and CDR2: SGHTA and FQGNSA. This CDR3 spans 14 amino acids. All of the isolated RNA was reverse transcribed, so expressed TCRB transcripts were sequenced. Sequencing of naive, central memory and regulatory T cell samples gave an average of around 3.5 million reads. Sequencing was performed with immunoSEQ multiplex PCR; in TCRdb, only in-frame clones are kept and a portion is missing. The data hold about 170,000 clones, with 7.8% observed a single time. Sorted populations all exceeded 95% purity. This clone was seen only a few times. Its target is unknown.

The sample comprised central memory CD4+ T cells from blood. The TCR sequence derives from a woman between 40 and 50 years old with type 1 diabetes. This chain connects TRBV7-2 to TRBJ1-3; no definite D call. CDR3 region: CASSQTSFGNTIYF. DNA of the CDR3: TGTGCCAGCAGCCAGACAAGTTTTGGAAACACCATATATTTT. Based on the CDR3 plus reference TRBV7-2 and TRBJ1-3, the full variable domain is GAGVSQSPSNKVTEKGKDVELRCDPISGHTALYWYRQSLGQGLEFLIYFQGNSAPDKSGLPSDRFSAERTGGSVSTLTIQRTQQEDSAVYLCASSQTSFGNTIYFGEGSWLTVV.